The following is a TCR beta chain sequence with its context. RNA was extracted with the RNeasy kit, and a quantity of about 0.45 to 1 ug was reverse transcribed using random hexamers. In TCRdb, the immunoSEQ multiplex PCR reads were re-called with MiXCR into one record per CDR3 protein. The repertoire holds almost 450,000 distinct CDR3 sequences, with approximately 85% as singletons. This sample is part of a study of CD8 T cells in Susac syndrome. Per the germline V gene, CDR1 is SGHRS and CDR2 is YFSETQ. Trimming shortened V by 0 bases and J by 1 base, and 7 bases separated the two germline ends. This CDR3 region has 14 residues.

Sequencing input: CD8+ T cells from PBMCs. This clonotype was sampled from a human donor with multiple sclerosis. The chain joins TRBV5-1 to TRBJ1-1, with D hard to call. The DNA of the CDR3 is TGCGCCAGCAGCTTGGGTATGGGGAACACTGAAGCTTTCTTT. Translation gives CASSLGMGNTEAFF.